Listed below are T cell receptor beta chains from one sample, sequenced in a study of shared clonotypes between healthy human individuals. Assay: immunoSEQ multiplex PCR; the TCRdb copy retains only in-frame clones and omits some. The sample comprises a few million clones, approximately 95% of which are singletons, and under 0.45% rests with the top ten. Sequenced sample: naive CD4+ T cells from PBMCs. Receptor source: a man younger than 35 in good health. Some clones in this sample may be carry-over from other donors' samples. Each CDR3 is given with its conserved first and last residue. Fields, in order: D gene, clone size, V gene, J gene, CDR3 protein, CDR3 DNA. D genes are given only for firm matches. A clone size is listed for some rows: how often the clone was seen (once, few, many), or a class if it is expanded.

>.|.|TRBV7-9|TRBJ2-7
CASSLDQYEQYF
TGTGCCAGCAGCTTAGACCAATACGAGCAGTACTTC
>.|.|TRBV7-8|TRBJ2-7
CASGSYEQYF
TGTGCCAGCGGAAGCTACGAGCAGTACTTC
>.|.|TRBV14|TRBJ2-5
CASSQSLGANLGETQYF
TGTGCCAGCAGCCAAAGTTTAGGGGCAAACCTCGGGGAGACCCAGTACTTC
>.|.|TRBV19|TRBJ1-3
CASSIGWGQHSSGNTIYF
TGTGCCAGTAGTATAGGATGGGGACAACACTCCTCTGGAAACACCATATATTTT
>TRBD1|.|TRBV18|TRBJ1-2
CASSPSDRADYGYTF
TGTGCCAGCTCACCATCGGACAGGGCGGACTATGGCTACACCTTC
>TRBD2|once|TRBV19|TRBJ2-5
CASSIGTAGGPRETQYF
TGTGCCAGTAGTATAGGAACAGCGGGAGGGCCCAGGGAGACCCAGTACTTC
>.|.|TRBV5-1|TRBJ2-1
CASSLSLGTSNEQFF
TGCGCCAGCAGCCTTTCACTAGGTACCTCCAATGAGCAGTTCTTC
>.|.|TRBV11-3|TRBJ1-3
CASSKHTGSGNTIYF
TGTGCCAGCAGCAAACATACAGGTTCTGGAAACACCATATATTTT
>TRBD1|.|TRBV6-5|TRBJ2-7
CASSYRTGGTYEQYF
TGTGCCAGCAGTTACAGGACAGGGGGAACCTACGAGCAGTACTTC
>.|.|TRBV11-1|TRBJ1-1
CASSLISPSEAFF
TGTGCCAGCAGCTTAATCTCTCCCTCCGAAGCTTTCTTT